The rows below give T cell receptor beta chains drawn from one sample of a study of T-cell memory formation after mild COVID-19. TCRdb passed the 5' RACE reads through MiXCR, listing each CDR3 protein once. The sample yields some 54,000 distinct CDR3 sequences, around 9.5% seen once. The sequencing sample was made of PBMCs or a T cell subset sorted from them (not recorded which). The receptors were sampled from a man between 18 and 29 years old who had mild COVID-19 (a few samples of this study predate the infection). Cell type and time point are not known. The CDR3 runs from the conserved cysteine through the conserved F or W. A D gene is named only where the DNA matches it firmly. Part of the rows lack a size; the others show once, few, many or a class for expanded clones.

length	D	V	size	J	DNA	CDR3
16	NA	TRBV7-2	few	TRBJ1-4	TGTGCCAGCAGCTTTTGGTCAGGTCGTGTGGGTGAAAAACTGTTTTTT	CASSFWSGRVGEKLFF
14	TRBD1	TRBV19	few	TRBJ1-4	TGTGCCAGTAGCCCCCGGGACAGCTATGAAAAACTGTTTTTT	CASSPRDSYEKLFF
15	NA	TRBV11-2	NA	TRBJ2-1	TGTGCCAGCAGCTTTCTTCTGGGACCGCATAATGAGCAGTTCTTC	CASSFLLGPHNEQFF
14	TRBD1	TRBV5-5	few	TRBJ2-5	TGTGCCAGCAGCGGTTACAGGGGAGAAGAGACCCAGTACTTC	CASSGYRGEETQYF
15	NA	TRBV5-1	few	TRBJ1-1	TGCGCCAGCAGCTTGGACCCGCGGATGAACACTGAAGCTTTCTTT	CASSLDPRMNTEAFF
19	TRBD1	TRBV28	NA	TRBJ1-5	TGTGCCAGCAGCCCGGGGGACAGGAGATCACTTTATAGCAATCAGCCCCAGCATTTT	CASSPGDRRSLYSNQPQHF
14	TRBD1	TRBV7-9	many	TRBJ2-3	TGTGCCAGCAGCTTGGACCTAGGGGGCGATACGCAGTATTTT	CASSLDLGGDTQYF
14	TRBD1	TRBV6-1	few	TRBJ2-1	TGTGCCAGCAGTCTTCGGACAGGGGGGGATGAGCAGTTCTTC	CASSLRTGGDEQFF
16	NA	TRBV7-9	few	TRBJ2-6	TGTGCCAGCAGGCGGGGGCAAACCTCTGGGGCCAACGTCCTGACTTTC	CASRRGQTSGANVLTF
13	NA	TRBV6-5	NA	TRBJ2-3	TGTGCCAGCAGAGGGGCAGCCACAGATACGCAGTATTTT	CASRGAATDTQYF
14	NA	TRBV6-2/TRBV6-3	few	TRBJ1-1	TGTGCCAGCAATACAGGGAAAGAAATACCTGAAGCTTTCTTT	CASNTGKEIPEAFF
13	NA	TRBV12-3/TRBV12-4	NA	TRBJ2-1	TGTGCCAGCAGTTTAGGGAGCATGGATGAGCAGTTCTTC	CASSLGSMDEQFF
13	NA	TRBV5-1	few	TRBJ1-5	TGCGCCAGCAGCTTGGAAGGTTCGGGCCGCCAGCATTTT	CASSLEGSGRQHF
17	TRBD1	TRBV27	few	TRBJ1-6	TGTGCCAGCAGTGGACAGGGCCTTGCACCCTATAATTCACCCCTCCACTTT	CASSGQGLAPYNSPLHF
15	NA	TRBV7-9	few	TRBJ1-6	TGTGCCAGCAGCCCTGGCTTGTCCGGGAATTCACCCCTCCACTTT	CASSPGLSGNSPLHF
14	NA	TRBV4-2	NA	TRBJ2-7	TGTGCCAGCAGCCCCAGGGGGGTGGGCGACGAGCAGTACTTC	CASSPRGVGDEQYF
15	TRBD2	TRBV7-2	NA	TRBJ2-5	TGTGCCAGCAGCTTTCAAGCGGGGGGACAAGAGACCCAGTACTTC	CASSFQAGGQETQYF
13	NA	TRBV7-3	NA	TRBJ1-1	TGTGCCAGAAGCTACGACGGGAACACTGAAGCTTTCTTT	CARSYDGNTEAFF
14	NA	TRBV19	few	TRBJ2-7	TGTGCCAGTAGTCACCGTCTTACGGGCTCCGAGCAGTACTTC	CASSHRLTGSEQYF
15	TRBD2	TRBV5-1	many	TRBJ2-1	TGCGCCAGCAGACTAGCGGGGGGCTCCTACAATGAGCAGTTCTTC	CASRLAGGSYNEQFF
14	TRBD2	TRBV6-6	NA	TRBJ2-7	TGTGCCATTAACGGGGGGAGCCGTTCCTACGAGCAGTACTTC	CAINGGSRSYEQYF
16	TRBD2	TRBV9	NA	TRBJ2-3	TGTGCCAGCAGCGGGACTAGCGGGGGGGTTACAGATACGCAGTATTTT	CASSGTSGGVTDTQYF
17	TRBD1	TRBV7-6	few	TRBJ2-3	TGTGCCAGCAGCTTACTACAGGGGACGCCTAGCACAGATACGCAGTATTTT	CASSLLQGTPSTDTQYF
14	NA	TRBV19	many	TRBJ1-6	TGTGCCAGTAGCCCGGGTCAGGGGAGTTCACCCCTCCACTTT	CASSPGQGSSPLHF
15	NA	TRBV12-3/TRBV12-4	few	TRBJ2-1	TGTGCCAGCAGTTTATACGGCTCACCCCTGAATGAGCAGTTCTTC	CASSLYGSPLNEQFF
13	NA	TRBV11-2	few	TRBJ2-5	TGTGCCAGCAGCAGGGGGTTTCAAGAGACCCAGTACTTC	CASSRGFQETQYF
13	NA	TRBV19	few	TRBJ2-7	TGTGCCAGTAGTTTGGGGGCTTTCGACGAGCAGTACTTC	CASSLGAFDEQYF
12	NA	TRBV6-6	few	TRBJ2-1	TGTGCCAGCAGTTACCTACACAATGAGCAGTTCTTC	CASSYLHNEQFF
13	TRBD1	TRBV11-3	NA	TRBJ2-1	TGTGCCAGCAGCTTCCACAGGGGGCATGAGCAGTTCTTC	CASSFHRGHEQFF
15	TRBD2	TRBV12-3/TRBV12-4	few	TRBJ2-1	TGTGCCAGCAGGCTACTAGCGGGGGGGAACAATGAGCAGTTCTTC	CASRLLAGGNNEQFF
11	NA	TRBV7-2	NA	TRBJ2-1	TGTGCCAGCAGCTTTATGAGTGAGCAGTTCTTC	CASSFMSEQFF